Sequencing of this T cell receptor beta chain was carried out in a study of T cell responses to AZD1222 COVID-19 vaccine. Broader study findings: Just a handful of people given AZD1222 tested seropositive at baseline.

About this clone: Its antigen is unidentified.

Measured with immunoSEQ multiplex PCR; TCRdb has only the in-frame clones, and not every one. The table records approximately 150,000 clones, 70% to 90% of them present only once. Deletions cut 2 bases from V and 5 bases from J, with 6 bases between. This CDR3 region has 12 residues. This chain uses TRBV12-3 or TRBV12-4 with TRBJ1-1; the D is unclear. The clonotype was recovered from an adult in good health. This specimen consisted of peripheral blood, obtained on day 0 of AZD1222 vaccination. The CDR3 DNA is TGTGCCAGCAGTTTATTGAGGACTGAAGCTTTCTTT. This translates into CASSLLRTEAFF.